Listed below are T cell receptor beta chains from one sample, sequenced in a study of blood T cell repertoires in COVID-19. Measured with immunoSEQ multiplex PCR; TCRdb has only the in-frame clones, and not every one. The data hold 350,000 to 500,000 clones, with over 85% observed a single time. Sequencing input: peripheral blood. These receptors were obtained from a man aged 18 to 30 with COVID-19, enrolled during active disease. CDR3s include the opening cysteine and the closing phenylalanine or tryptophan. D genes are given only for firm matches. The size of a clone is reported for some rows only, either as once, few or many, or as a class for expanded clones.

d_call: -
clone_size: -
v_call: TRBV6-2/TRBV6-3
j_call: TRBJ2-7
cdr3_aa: CASSQPRGSYEQYF
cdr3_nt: TGTGCCAGCAGTCAACCTCGCGGTTCCTACGAGCAGTACTTC

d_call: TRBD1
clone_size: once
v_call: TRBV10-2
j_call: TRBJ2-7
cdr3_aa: CASSGQAYEQYF
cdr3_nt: TGCGCCAGCAGCGGACAGGCCTACGAGCAGTACTTC

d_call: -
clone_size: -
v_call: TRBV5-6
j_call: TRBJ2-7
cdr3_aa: CASSLRQGSYEQYF
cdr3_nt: TGTGCCAGCAGCCTCCGCCAGGGCTCCTACGAGCAGTACTTC

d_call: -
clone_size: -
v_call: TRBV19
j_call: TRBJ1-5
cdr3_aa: CASSISPRGNQPQHF
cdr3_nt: TGTGCCAGTAGTATTAGCCCACGGGGTAATCAGCCCCAGCATTTT

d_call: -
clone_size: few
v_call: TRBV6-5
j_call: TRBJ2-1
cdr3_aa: CASSYRDISYNEQFF
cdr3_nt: TGTGCCAGCAGTTACCGGGACATATCCTACAATGAGCAGTTCTTC

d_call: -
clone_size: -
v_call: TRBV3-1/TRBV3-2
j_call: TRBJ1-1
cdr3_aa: CASSQVVNTEAFF
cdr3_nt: TGTGCCAGCAGCCAAGTAGTGAACACTGAAGCTTTCTTT

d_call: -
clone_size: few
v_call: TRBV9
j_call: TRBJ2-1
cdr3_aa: CASSATQGSGYNEQFF
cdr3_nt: TGTGCCAGCAGCGCGACGCAGGGCTCTGGCTACAATGAGCAGTTCTTC

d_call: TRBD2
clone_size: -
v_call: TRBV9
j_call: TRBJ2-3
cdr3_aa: CASSVSGRGGGTDTQYF
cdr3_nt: TGTGCCAGCAGCGTCAGCGGGAGGGGTGGAGGCACAGATACGCAGTATTTT

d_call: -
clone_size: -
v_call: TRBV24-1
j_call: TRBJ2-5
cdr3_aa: CATSDFQGETQYF
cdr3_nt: TGTGCCACCAGTGATTTTCAGGGAGAGACCCAGTACTTC

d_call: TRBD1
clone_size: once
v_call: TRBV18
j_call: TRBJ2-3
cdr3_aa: CASSLTPGQNTDTQYF
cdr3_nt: TGTGCCAGCTCCCTCACACCGGGACAGAACACAGATACGCAGTATTTT

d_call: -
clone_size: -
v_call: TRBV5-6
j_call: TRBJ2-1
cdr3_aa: CASSLVGRRSYNEQFF
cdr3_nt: TGTGCCAGCAGCTTGGTAGGGAGGAGGTCCTACAATGAGCAGTTCTTC

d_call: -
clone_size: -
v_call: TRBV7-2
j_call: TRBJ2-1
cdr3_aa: CASSLGGFASYNEQFF
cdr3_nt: TGTGCCAGCAGCTTAGGAGGTTTCGCGTCCTACAATGAGCAGTTCTTC

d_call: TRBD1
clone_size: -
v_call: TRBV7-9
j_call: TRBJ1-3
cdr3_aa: CASRRGQADLGNTIYF
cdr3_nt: TGTGCCAGCAGACGGGGACAGGCGGATTTAGGAAACACCATATATTTT

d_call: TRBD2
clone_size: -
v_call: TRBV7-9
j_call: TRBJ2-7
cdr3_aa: CASSLGRGGSDEQYF
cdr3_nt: TGTGCCAGCAGCTTAGGCCGGGGGGGCTCCGACGAGCAGTACTTC

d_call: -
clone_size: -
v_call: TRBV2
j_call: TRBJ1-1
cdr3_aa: CASGWGGNTEAFF
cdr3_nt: TGTGCCAGCGGTTGGGGGGGGAACACTGAAGCTTTCTTT

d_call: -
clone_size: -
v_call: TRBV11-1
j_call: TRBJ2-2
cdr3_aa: CASSFVVSGELFF
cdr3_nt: TGTGCCAGCAGCTTTGTGGTTAGCGGGGAGCTGTTTTTT

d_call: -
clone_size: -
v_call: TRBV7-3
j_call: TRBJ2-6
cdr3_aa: CASSLSAGSGANVLTF
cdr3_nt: TGTGCCAGCAGCTTAAGTGCGGGTTCTGGGGCCAACGTCCTGACTTTC

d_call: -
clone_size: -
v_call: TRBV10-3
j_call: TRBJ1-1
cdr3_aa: CAISGGTMNTEAFF
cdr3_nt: TGTGCCATCAGTGGAGGTACCATGAACACTGAAGCTTTCTTT

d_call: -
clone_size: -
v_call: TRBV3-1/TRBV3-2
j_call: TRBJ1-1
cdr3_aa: CASRSTGAEAFF
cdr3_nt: TGTGCCAGCAGGTCAACGGGTGCTGAAGCTTTCTTT

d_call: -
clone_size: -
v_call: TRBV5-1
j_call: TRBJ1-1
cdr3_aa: CASSLAGIIAEAFF
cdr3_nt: TGCGCCAGCAGCTTAGCAGGGATAATCGCTGAAGCTTTCTTT

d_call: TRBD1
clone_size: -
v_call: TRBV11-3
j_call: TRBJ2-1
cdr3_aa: CASSLKGGRNNEQFF
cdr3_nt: TGTGCCAGCAGCTTAAAAGGGGGCAGGAACAATGAGCAGTTCTTC

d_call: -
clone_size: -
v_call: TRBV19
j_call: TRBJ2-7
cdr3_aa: CASRPPGAYEQYF
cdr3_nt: TGTGCCAGTCGCCCCCCAGGGGCCTACGAGCAGTACTTC

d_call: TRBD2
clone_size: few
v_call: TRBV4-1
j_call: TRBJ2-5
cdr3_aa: CASSQRRAGLGRETQYF
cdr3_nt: TGCGCCAGCAGCCAAAGGAGGGCAGGACTAGGGAGAGAGACCCAGTACTTC

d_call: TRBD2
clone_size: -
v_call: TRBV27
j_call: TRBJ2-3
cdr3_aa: CASSLTSGLSTDTQYF
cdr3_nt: TGTGCCAGCAGTTTGACTAGCGGGCTTAGCACAGATACGCAGTATTTT

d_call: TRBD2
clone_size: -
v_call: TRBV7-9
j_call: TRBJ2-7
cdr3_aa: CASSPGLAMWQYF
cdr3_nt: TGTGCCAGCAGCCCCGGACTAGCGATGTGGCAGTACTTC

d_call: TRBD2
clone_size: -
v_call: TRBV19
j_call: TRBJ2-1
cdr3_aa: CASRASGRWNNEQFF
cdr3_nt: TGTGCCAGTAGAGCTAGCGGGAGGTGGAACAATGAGCAGTTCTTC

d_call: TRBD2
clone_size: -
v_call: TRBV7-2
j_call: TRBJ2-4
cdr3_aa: CASSLLAGGLLAKNIQYF
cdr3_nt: TGTGCCAGCAGCTTACTAGCGGGGGGACTACTAGCCAAAAACATTCAGTACTTC

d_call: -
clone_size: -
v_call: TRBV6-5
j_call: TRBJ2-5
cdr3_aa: CASSYSPVQETQYF
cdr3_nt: TGTGCCAGCAGTTACTCTCCGGTTCAAGAGACCCAGTACTTC

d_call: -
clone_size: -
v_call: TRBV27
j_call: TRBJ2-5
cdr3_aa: CASSSRGPVGGETQYF
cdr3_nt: TGTGCCAGCAGTTCCCGCGGGCCCGTGGGAGGAGAGACCCAGTACTTC

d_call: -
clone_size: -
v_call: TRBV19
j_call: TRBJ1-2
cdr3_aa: CASSTQRDLNYGYTF
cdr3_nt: TGTGCCAGTAGTACCCAGCGAGATTTGAACTATGGCTACACCTTC

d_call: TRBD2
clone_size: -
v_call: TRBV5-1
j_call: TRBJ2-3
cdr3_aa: CASSLFTSGSTDTQYF
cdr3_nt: TGCGCCAGCAGCTTGTTTACTAGCGGGAGCACAGATACGCAGTATTTT

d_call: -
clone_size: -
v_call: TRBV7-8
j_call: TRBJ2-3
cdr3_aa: CASSLRPRWDTQYF
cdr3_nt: TGTGCCAGCAGCTTACGTCCACGGTGGGATACGCAGTATTTT

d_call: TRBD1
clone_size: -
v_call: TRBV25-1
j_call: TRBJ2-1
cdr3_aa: CASSEPGQAYNEQFF
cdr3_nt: TGTGCCAGCAGTGAACCGGGACAGGCTTACAATGAGCAGTTCTTC

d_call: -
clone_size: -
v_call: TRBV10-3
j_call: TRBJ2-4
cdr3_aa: CAIREPPRDIQYF
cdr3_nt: TGTGCCATCAGGGAGCCGCCTCGGGACATTCAGTACTTC

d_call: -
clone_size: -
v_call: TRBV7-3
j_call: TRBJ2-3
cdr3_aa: CASSFGGSTDTQYF
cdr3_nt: TGTGCCAGCTCCTTCGGCGGCAGCACAGATACGCAGTATTTT

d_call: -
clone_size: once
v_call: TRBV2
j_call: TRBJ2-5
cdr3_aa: CASSLNFQETQYF
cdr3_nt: TGTGCCAGCTCGCTAAATTTCCAAGAGACCCAGTACTTC

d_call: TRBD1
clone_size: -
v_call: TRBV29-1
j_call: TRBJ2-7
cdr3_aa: CSVEDWGDRGREQYF
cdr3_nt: TGCAGCGTTGAAGATTGGGGGGACAGGGGGCGCGAGCAGTACTTC

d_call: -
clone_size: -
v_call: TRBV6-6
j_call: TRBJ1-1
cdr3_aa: CASSYGGGLTEAFF
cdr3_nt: TGTGCCAGCAGTTACGGCGGGGGCTTGACTGAAGCTTTCTTT

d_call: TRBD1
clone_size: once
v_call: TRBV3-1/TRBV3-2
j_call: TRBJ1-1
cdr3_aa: CASSLTGGDTEAFF
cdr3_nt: TGTGCCAGCAGCCTGACAGGGGGTGACACTGAAGCTTTCTTT

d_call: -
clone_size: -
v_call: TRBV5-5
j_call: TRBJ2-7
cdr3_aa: CASSPLQGKYEQYF
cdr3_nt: TGTGCCAGCAGCCCGTTACAGGGAAAGTACGAGCAGTACTTC

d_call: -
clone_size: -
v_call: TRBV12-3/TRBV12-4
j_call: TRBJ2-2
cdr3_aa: CASSPSNTGELFF
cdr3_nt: TGTGCCAGCAGTCCCTCGAACACCGGGGAGCTGTTTTTT

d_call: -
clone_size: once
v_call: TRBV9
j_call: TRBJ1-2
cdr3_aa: CASSVPGENYYGYTF
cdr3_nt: TGTGCCAGCAGCGTTCCGGGAGAGAACTACTATGGCTACACCTTC

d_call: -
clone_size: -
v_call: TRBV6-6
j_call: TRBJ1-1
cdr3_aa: CASSYLGHGEAFF
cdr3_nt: TGTGCCAGCAGTTACCTGGGACACGGAGAAGCTTTCTTT

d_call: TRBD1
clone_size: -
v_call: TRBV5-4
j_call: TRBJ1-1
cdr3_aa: CASSPRQGWTEAFF
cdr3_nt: TGTGCCAGCAGTCCAAGACAGGGGTGGACTGAAGCTTTCTTT

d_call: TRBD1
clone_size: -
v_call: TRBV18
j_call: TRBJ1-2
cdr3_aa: CASSHNAGTGVYGYTF
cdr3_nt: TGTGCCAGCTCCCACAACGCCGGGACAGGGGTGTATGGCTACACCTTC

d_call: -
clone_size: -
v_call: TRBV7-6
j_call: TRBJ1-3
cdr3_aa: CASSLRFEIPGSSGNTIYF
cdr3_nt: TGTGCCAGCAGCTTGAGGTTCGAAATTCCCGGCTCCTCTGGAAACACCATATATTTT

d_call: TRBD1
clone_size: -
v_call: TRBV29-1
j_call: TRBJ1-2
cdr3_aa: CSVAGQANYGYTF
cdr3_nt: TGCAGCGTTGCGGGACAGGCTAACTATGGCTACACCTTC

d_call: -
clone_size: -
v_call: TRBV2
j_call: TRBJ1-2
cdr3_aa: CATTDNYGYTF
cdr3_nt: TGTGCCACCACAGATAACTATGGCTACACCTTC

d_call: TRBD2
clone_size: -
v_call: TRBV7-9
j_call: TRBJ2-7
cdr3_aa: CASSPTYGGGNEQYF
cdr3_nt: TGTGCCAGCAGCCCTACCTACGGGGGGGGAAACGAGCAGTACTTC

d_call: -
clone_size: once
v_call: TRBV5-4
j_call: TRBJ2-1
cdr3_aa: CATKREIGDEQFF
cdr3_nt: TGTGCCACCAAAAGAGAGATTGGAGATGAGCAGTTCTTC

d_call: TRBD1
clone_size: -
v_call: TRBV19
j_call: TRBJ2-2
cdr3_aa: CATEGQANTGELFF
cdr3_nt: TGTGCCACCGAGGGACAGGCTAACACCGGGGAGCTGTTTTTT

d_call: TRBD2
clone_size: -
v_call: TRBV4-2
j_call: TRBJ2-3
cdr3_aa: CASSQEASGSYDTQYF
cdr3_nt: TGTGCCAGCAGCCAAGAAGCTAGCGGGAGTTATGATACGCAGTATTTT

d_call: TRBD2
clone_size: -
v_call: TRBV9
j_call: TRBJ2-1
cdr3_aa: CASSERLAGGNNEQFF
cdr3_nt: TGTGCCAGCAGCGAGCGACTAGCGGGGGGGAACAATGAGCAGTTCTTC

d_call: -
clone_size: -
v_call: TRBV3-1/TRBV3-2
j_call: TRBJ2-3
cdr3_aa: CASRTRGGPTDTQYF
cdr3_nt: TGTGCCAGCAGGACGAGGGGGGGCCCAACAGATACGCAGTATTTT

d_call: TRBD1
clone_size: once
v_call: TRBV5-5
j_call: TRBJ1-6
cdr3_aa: CASSLVEGAGSPLHF
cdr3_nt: TGTGCCAGCAGCTTGGTTGAGGGGGCCGGTTCACCCCTCCACTTT

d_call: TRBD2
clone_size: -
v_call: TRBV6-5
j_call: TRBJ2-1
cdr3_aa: CASSSGLVVYNEQFF
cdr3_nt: TGTGCCAGCAGTTCCGGACTAGTGGTCTACAATGAGCAGTTCTTC

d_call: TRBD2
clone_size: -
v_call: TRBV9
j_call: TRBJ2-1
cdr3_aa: CASSVGGGVRFF
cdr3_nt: TGTGCCAGCAGCGTAGGCGGGGGGGTACGGTTCTTC

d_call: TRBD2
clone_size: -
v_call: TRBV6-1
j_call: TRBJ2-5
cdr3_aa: CASSDSLGGPGETQYF
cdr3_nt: TGTGCCAGCAGTGATTCCTTGGGAGGGCCGGGGGAGACCCAGTACTTC

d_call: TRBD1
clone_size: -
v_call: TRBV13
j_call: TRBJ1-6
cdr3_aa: CASSLGRGTGGLSPLHF
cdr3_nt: TGTGCCAGCAGCTTAGGACGTGGGACAGGGGGCCTATCACCCCTCCACTTT